A single TCR beta chain is shown here with its context. The data originate from a study of blood T cell repertoires in COVID-19. Study-wide background: The study drew acute and convalescent COVID-19 samples from the United States, Italy and Spain.

Clones were read by immunoSEQ multiplex PCR, and TCRdb kept only the in-frame ones, dropping some. Seen here are over 110,000 clones, about nine tenths observed once, and the top ten hold around 28%. CDR3 length: 15 residues. In germline, CDR1 is MNHEY, CDR2 SMNVEV (reference sequence). After removal of 4 bases from V and 6 bases from J, the junction contained 7 bases not matched to a gene. What was sequenced was peripheral blood. The chain recombines TRBV27 with TRBJ2-1; 9 bases agree with TRBD1. The clonotype comes from a human donor in a cohort sampled during active COVID-19. For the CDR3, the DNA is TGTGCCAGCAGTTGGACAGGGGATGGGAGCAATGAGCAGTTCTTC. It encodes CASSWTGDGSNEQFF.